A selection of T cell receptor beta chains follows, all from one sample in a study of T cell repertoires in cytomegalovirus infection. TCRdb reprocessed the reads via MiXCR and lists one record per CDR3 protein. The sample carries approximately 81,000 distinct CDR3 sequences, around 25% recorded once. These TCRs are of unknown antigen specificity. The input for sequencing was CD8+ T cells from cultured PBMCs, taken from culture after CMV antigen stimulation. The receptors come from a human donor in good health (CMV status not recorded). Some clones in this sample may be carry-over from other donors' samples. The CDR3 runs from the conserved cysteine through the conserved F or W. The D gene is left open where the match is weak. A row's size may be missing; if present it is once, few, many or a size class.

d_call: -; clone_size: -; j_call: TRBJ1-3; v_call: TRBV10-3; cdr3_aa: CAISEDSAFSGNTIYF; cdr3_nt: TGTGCCATCAGTGAGGACAGCGCGTTCTCTGGAAACACCATATATTTT
d_call: -; clone_size: few; j_call: TRBJ2-1; v_call: TRBV4-1; cdr3_aa: CASSQDSGVSYNEQFF; cdr3_nt: TGCGCCAGCAGCCAAGATTCAGGGGTATCATACAATGAGCAGTTCTTC
d_call: TRBD2; clone_size: few; j_call: TRBJ2-7; v_call: TRBV2; cdr3_aa: CASRALGTSGPYEQYF; cdr3_nt: TGTGCCAGCAGAGCCCTGGGGACTAGCGGCCCCTACGAGCAGTACTTC
d_call: TRBD2; clone_size: many; j_call: TRBJ2-3; v_call: TRBV6-1; cdr3_aa: CASSRLAGGGTDTQYF; cdr3_nt: TGTGCCAGCAGTCGACTAGCGGGAGGGGGCACAGATACGCAGTATTTT
d_call: TRBD1; clone_size: -; j_call: TRBJ2-1; v_call: TRBV10-2; cdr3_aa: CASTPGQGASEQFF; cdr3_nt: TGCGCCAGCACCCCGGGACAGGGGGCAAGTGAGCAGTTCTTC
d_call: TRBD1; clone_size: -; j_call: TRBJ2-7; v_call: TRBV4-1; cdr3_aa: CASSQEGTGGREQYF; cdr3_nt: TGCGCCAGCAGCCAAGAAGGGACAGGGGGTCGCGAGCAGTACTTC
d_call: -; clone_size: -; j_call: TRBJ2-5; v_call: TRBV5-8; cdr3_aa: CASTAGRGPRGRETQYF; cdr3_nt: TGTGCCAGCACCGCCGGAAGGGGCCCCAGGGGTAGGGAGACCCAGTACTTC
d_call: -; clone_size: -; j_call: TRBJ2-6; v_call: TRBV12-3/TRBV12-4; cdr3_aa: CASSFGRPQANVLTF; cdr3_nt: TGTGCCAGCAGTTTTGGCCGTCCTCAAGCCAACGTCCTGACTTTC
d_call: TRBD1; clone_size: -; j_call: TRBJ1-2; v_call: TRBV27; cdr3_aa: CASRLEGAGGYTF; cdr3_nt: TGTGCCAGCAGACTTGAGGGGGCGGGCGGCTACACCTTC
d_call: -; clone_size: -; j_call: TRBJ1-1; v_call: TRBV4-3; cdr3_aa: CASSQVNRVGEAFF; cdr3_nt: TGCGCCAGCAGCCAAGTAAACCGGGTGGGGGAAGCTTTCTTT
d_call: -; clone_size: -; j_call: TRBJ1-5; v_call: TRBV19; cdr3_aa: CASSMSGSSNQPQHF; cdr3_nt: TGTGCCAGTAGTATGTCAGGGAGTAGCAATCAGCCCCAGCATTTT
d_call: TRBD2; clone_size: -; j_call: TRBJ2-1; v_call: TRBV27; cdr3_aa: CASGPSGGSSYNEQFF; cdr3_nt: TGTGCCAGCGGTCCTAGCGGGGGGAGCTCCTACAATGAGCAGTTCTTC
d_call: -; clone_size: few; j_call: TRBJ2-3; v_call: TRBV4-2; cdr3_aa: CASSQEAAPRTDTQYF; cdr3_nt: TGTGCCAGCAGCCAAGAAGCGGCCCCCCGCACAGATACGCAGTATTTT
d_call: -; clone_size: many; j_call: TRBJ1-5; v_call: TRBV19; cdr3_aa: CASSYALWTNQPQHF; cdr3_nt: TGTGCCAGTAGTTATGCATTGTGGACTAATCAGCCCCAGCATTTT
d_call: -; clone_size: -; j_call: TRBJ2-2; v_call: TRBV27; cdr3_aa: CASGVNTGELFF; cdr3_nt: TGTGCCAGCGGGGTGAACACCGGGGAGCTGTTTTTT
d_call: -; clone_size: -; j_call: TRBJ1-6; v_call: TRBV5-1; cdr3_aa: CASSTRTGNNSPLHF; cdr3_nt: TGCGCCAGCAGCACACGCACAGGGAACAATTCACCCCTCCACTTT
d_call: -; clone_size: -; j_call: TRBJ1-1; v_call: TRBV12-5; cdr3_aa: CASAIGQHTEAFF; cdr3_nt: TGTGCTAGTGCCATAGGACAGCACACTGAAGCTTTCTTT
d_call: -; clone_size: many; j_call: TRBJ2-2; v_call: TRBV7-2; cdr3_aa: CASSIPGTGELFF; cdr3_nt: TGTGCCAGCAGTATACCGGGGACCGGGGAGCTGTTTTTT
d_call: -; clone_size: many; j_call: TRBJ2-1; v_call: TRBV27; cdr3_aa: CASSRYREYGYNEQFF; cdr3_nt: TGTGCCAGCAGTCGATACAGGGAGTATGGCTACAATGAGCAGTTCTTC
d_call: TRBD2; clone_size: few; j_call: TRBJ2-1; v_call: TRBV20-1; cdr3_aa: CSARRLADTYNEQFF; cdr3_nt: TGCAGTGCTAGACGACTAGCGGATACCTACAATGAGCAGTTCTTC
d_call: TRBD1; clone_size: few; j_call: TRBJ1-2; v_call: TRBV6-5; cdr3_aa: CASSYSATGLGYGYTF; cdr3_nt: TGTGCCAGCAGTTACTCGGCGACAGGGCTGGGCTATGGCTACACCTTC
d_call: TRBD1; clone_size: few; j_call: TRBJ1-2; v_call: TRBV7-9; cdr3_aa: CASSAAGGYGYTF; cdr3_nt: TGTGCCAGCAGCGCAGCAGGGGGCTATGGCTACACCTTC